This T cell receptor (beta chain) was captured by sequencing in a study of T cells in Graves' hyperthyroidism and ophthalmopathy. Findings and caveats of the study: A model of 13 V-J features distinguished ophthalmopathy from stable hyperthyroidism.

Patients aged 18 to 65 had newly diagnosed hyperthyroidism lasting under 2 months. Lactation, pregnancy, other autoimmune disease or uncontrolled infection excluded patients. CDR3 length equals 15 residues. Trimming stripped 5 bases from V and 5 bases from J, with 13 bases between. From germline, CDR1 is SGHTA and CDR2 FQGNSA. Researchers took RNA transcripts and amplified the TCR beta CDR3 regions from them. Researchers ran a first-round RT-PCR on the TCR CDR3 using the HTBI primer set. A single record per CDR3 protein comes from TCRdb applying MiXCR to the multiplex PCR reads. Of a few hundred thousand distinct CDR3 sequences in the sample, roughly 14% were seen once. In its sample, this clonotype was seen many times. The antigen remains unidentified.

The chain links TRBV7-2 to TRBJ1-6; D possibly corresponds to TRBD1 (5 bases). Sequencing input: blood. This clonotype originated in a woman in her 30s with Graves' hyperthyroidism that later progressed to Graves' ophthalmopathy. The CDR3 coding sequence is TGTGCCAGCAGCGTATCGACAGCGAATAATTCACCCCTCCACTTT. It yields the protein CASSVSTANNSPLHF.